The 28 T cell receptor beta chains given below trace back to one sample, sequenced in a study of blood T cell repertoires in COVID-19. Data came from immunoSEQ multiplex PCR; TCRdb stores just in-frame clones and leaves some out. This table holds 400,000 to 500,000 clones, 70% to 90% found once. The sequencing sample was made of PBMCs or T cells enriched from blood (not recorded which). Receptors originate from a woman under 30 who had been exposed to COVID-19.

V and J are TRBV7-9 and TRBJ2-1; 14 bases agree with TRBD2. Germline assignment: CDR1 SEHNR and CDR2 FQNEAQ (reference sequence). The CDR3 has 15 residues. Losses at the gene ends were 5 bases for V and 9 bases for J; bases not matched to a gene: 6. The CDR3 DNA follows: TGTGCCAGCAGCCAGACTAGCGGGGGGGCCTTTGAGCAGTTCTTC. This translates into CASSQTSGGAFEQFF.

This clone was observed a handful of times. The CDR3 loop is CASSLDRVHEQYF. As DNA, the CDR3 is TGTGCCAGCAGCCTGGACAGGGTCCACGAGCAGTACTTC. This chain connects TRBV6-5 to TRBJ2-7; TRBD1 matches at 8 bases. The CDR3 spans 13 residues. The V gene end was trimmed by 6 bases and the J gene end by 5 bases; junction bases not matched to a gene: 6. The germline gives CDR1 MNHEY, CDR2 SVGAGI.

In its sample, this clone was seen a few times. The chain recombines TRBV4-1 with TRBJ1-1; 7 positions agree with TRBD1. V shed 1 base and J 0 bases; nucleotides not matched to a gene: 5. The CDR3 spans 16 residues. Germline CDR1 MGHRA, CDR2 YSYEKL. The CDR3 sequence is CASSQARDSMNTEAFF. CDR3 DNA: TGCGCCAGCAGCCAAGCCCGGGACAGTATGAACACTGAAGCTTTCTTT.

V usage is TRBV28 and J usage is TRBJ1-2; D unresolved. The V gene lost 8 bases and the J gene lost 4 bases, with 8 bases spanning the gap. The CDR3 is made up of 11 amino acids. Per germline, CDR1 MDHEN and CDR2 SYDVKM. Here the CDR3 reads CASLSGYGYTF. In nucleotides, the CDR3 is TGTGCCAGCCTCTCGGGCTATGGCTACACCTTC.

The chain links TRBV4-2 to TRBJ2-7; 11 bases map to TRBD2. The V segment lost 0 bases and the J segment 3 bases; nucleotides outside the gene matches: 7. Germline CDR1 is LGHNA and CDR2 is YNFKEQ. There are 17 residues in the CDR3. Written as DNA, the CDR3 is TGTGCCAGCAGCCAAGATAGGCTAGCGGGGGGCCACTACGAGCAGTACTTC. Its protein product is CASSQDRLAGGHYEQYF.

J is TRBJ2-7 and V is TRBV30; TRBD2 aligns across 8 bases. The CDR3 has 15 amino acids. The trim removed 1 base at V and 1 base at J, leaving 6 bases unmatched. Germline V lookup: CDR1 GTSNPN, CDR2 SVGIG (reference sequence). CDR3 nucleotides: TGTGCCTGGAGTGGCGCCAGCGGGGGTTCCTACGAGCAGTACTTC. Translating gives CAWSGASGGSYEQYF.

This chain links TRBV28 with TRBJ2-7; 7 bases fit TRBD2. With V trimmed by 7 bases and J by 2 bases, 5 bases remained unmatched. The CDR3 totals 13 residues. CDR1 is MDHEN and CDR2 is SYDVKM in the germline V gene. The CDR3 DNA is TGTGCCAGCACAGGGAGGGCCCCCTACGAGCAGTACTTC. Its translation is CASTGRAPYEQYF. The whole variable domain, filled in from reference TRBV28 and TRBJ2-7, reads DVKVTQSSRYLVKRTGEKVFLECVQDMDHENMFWYRQDPGLGLRLIYFSYDVKMKEKGDIPEGYSVSREKKERFSLILESASTNQTSMYLCASTGRAPYEQYFGPGTRLTVT.

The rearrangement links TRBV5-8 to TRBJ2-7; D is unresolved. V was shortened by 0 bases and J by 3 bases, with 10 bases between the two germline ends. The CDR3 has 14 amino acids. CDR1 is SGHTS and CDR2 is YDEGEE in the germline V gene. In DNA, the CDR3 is TGTGCCAGCAGCTTGGATCTAGATATCTACGAGCAGTACTTC. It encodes CASSLDLDIYEQYF.

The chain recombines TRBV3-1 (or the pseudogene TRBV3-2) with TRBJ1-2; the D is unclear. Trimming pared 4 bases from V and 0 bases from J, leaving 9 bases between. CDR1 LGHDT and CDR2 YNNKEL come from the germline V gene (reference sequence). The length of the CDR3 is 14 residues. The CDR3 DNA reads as TGTGCCAGCAGCCTCCGAGGAGCTAACTATGGCTACACCTTC. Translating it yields CASSLRGANYGYTF.

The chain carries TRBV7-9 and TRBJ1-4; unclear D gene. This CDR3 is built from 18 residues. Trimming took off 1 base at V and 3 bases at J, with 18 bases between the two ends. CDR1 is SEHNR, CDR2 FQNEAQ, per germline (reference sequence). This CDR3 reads CASSLVAPMGQANEKLFF. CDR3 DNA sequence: TGTGCCAGCAGCTTAGTCGCCCCGATGGGCCAGGCTAATGAAAAACTGTTTTTT.

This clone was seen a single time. The CDR3 region has the DNA TGCGCCAGCAGTGAACCGGGACAAAAGAACACTGAAGCTTTCTTT. This gives the protein CASSEPGQKNTEAFF. The chain carries TRBV10-1 and TRBJ1-1, with a tentative D call TRBD1 (6 bases). Trimming stripped 3 bases from V and 1 base from J, with 12 bases between. The CDR3 is 15 amino acids. CDR1 WNHNN and CDR2 SYGVQD come from the germline V gene (reference sequence).

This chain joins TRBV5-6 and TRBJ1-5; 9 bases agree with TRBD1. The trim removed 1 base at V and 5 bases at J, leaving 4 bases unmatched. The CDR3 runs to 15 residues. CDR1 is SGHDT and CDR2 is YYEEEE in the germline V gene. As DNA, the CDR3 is TGTGCCAGCAGCTTGTCCGGGACAGGGCATCAGCCCCAGCATTTT. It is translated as CASSLSGTGHQPQHF.

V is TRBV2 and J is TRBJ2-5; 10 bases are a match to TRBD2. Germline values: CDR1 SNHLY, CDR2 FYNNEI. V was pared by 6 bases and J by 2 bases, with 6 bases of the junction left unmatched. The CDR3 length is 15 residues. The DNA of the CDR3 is TGTGCCAGCAGCTTGTTAGCGGGGGGTCAAGAGACCCAGTACTTC. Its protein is CASSLLAGGQETQYF.

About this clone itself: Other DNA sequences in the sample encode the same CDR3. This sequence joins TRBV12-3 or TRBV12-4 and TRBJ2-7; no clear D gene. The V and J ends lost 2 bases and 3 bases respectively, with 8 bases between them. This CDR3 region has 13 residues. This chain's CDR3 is CASSLTGNYEQYF. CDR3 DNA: TGTGCCAGCAGTTTAACGGGTAACTACGAGCAGTACTTC.

This CDR3 reads CASERGQGGPQHF. The DNA of the CDR3 is TGTGCCAGCGAAAGGGGGCAGGGCGGGCCCCAGCATTTT. This chain joins TRBV9 and TRBJ1-5; 7 nucleotides align to TRBD1. Germline values: CDR1 SGDLS, CDR2 YYNGEE. This CDR3 has 13 residues. Trimming at V came to 7 bases and at J to 9 bases, leaving 10 bases not matched to a gene.

The CDR3 spells CAISGRGSGNTIYF. The CDR3 DNA reads TGTGCCATCAGTGGAAGGGGCTCTGGAAACACCATATATTTT. The chain recombines TRBV10-3 with TRBJ1-3; TRBD1 is a possible D gene (5 bases). This CDR3 spans 14 amino acids. Trimming took 4 bases from V and 0 from J, leaving 7 bases between them. CDR1 is ENHRY, CDR2 SYGVKD, per germline.

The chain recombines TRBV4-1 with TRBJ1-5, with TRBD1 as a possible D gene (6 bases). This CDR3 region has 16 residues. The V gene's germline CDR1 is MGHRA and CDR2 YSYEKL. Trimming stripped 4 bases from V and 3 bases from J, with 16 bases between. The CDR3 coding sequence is TGCGCCAGCAGCCTCGGCGGGGGCGGAAACAATCAGCCCCAGCATTTT. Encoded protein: CASSLGGGGNNQPQHF.

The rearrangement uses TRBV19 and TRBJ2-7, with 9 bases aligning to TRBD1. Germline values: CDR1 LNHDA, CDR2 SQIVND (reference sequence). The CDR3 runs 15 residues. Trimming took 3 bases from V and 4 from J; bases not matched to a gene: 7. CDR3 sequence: CASSIWDRVGYEQYF. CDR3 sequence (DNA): TGTGCCAGTAGTATCTGGGACAGGGTGGGGTACGAGCAGTACTTC.

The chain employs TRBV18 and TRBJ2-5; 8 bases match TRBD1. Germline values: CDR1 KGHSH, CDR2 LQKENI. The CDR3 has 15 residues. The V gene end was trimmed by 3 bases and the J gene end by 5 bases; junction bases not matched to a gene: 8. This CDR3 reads CASSPEPDRAETQYF. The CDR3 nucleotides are TGTGCCAGCTCACCGGAGCCGGACAGGGCGGAGACCCAGTACTTC.

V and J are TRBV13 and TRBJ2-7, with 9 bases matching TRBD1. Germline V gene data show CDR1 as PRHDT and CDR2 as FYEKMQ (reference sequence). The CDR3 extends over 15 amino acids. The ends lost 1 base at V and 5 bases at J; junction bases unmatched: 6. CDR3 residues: CASSLVGQGSHEQYF. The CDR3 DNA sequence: TGTGCCAGCAGCTTAGTCGGACAGGGGAGCCACGAGCAGTACTTC.

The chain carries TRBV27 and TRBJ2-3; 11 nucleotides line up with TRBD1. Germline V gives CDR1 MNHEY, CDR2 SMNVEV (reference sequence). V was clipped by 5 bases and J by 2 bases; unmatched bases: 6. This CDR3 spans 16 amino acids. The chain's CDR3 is CASSTGTGGVTDTQYF. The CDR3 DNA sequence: TGTGCCAGCAGTACCGGGACAGGGGGAGTCACAGATACGCAGTATTTT.

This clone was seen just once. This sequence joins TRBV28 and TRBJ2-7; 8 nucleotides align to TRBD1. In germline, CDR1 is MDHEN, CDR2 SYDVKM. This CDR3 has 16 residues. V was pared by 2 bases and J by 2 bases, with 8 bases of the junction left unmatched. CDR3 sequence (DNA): TGTGCCAGCAGTTTAAGCGGACAGGGAAGGCCCTACGAGCAGTACTTC. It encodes CASSLSGQGRPYEQYF.

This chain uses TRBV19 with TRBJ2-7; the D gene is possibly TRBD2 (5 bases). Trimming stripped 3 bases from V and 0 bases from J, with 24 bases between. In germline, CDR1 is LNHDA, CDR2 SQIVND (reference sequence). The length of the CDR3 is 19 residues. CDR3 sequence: CASSMFGTIRDPSSYEQYF. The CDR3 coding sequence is TGTGCCAGTAGTATGTTCGGTACTATACGGGATCCTAGCTCCTACGAGCAGTACTTC.

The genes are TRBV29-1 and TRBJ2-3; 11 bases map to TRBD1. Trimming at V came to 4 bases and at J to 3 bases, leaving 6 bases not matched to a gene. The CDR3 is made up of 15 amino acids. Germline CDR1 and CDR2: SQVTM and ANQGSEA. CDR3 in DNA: TGCAGCGTTGCCAAGGACAGGGGGCGGACAGATACGCAGTATTTT. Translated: CSVAKDRGRTDTQYF.

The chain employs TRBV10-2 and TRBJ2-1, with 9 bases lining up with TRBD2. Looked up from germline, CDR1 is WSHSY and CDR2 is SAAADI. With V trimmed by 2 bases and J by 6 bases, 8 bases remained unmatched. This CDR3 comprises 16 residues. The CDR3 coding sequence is TGCGCCAGCAGTGAGGTAATGCGGGAGGGCCCCAATGAGCAGTTCTTC. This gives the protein CASSEVMREGPNEQFF.

This CDR3 is CASSYDGGSSGELFF. The CDR3 DNA follows: TGTGCCAGCAGTTATGATGGAGGCAGCTCCGGGGAGCTGTTTTTT. J is TRBJ2-2 and V is TRBV6-5; possibly TRBD2 for D (5 bases). This CDR3 is 15 amino acids long. Trimming took 3 bases from V and 6 from J, leaving 14 bases between them. The germline gives CDR1 MNHEY, CDR2 SVGAGI.

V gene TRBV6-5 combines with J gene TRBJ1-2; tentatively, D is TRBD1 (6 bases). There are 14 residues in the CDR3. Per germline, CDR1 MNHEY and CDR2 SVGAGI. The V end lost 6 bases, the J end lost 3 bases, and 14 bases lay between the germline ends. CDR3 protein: CASSPGGPYYGYTF. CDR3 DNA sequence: TGTGCCAGCAGCCCGGGGGGCCCCTACTATGGCTACACCTTC.

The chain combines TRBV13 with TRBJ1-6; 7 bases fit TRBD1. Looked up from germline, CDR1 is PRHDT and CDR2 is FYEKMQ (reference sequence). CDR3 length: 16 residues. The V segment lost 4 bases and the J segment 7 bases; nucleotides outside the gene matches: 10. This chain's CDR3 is CASSSYRGEGNSPLHF. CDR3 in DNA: TGTGCCAGCAGCTCCTACAGGGGAGAGGGAAATTCACCCCTCCACTTT.